These T cell receptor beta chains were read from a single sample in a study of control samples from healthy donors and cancer patients. This table comes from immunoSEQ multiplex PCR, and its TCRdb copy is limited to in-frame clones, with some not included. The sample consists of over 200,000 clones, more than 65% of them appearing once. The source material was PBMCs. All receptors come from a woman between 55 and 75 years old with lung cancer. Both conserved end residues are part of each CDR3. D genes are given only for firm matches. Size values are once, few and many counts, or a class for expanded clones, and some rows have none.

j_call,clone_size,v_call,d_call,cdr3_nt,cdr3_aa
TRBJ1-1,.,TRBV5-4,.,TGTGCCAGCAGCTTGGCCAAAGAAGTGTACACTGAAGCTTTCTTT,CASSLAKEVYTEAFF
TRBJ1-1,.,TRBV27,TRBD1,TGTGCCAGCTGGCAACAGGGGCGCTCGGGCACTGAAGCTTTCTTT,CASWQQGRSGTEAFF
TRBJ2-2,.,TRBV7-3,.,TGTGCCAGCAGCCCGGACGGATTTAACACCGGGGAGCTGTTTTTT,CASSPDGFNTGELFF
TRBJ2-4,.,TRBV6-2/TRBV6-3,.,TGTGCCAGCAGTAGCGGGCTTACCCTAGCCAAAAACATTCAGTACTTC,CASSSGLTLAKNIQYF
TRBJ1-4,once,TRBV18,.,TGTGCCAGCTCAACTCTCAAGGCGGGTAATGAAAAACTGTTTTTT,CASSTLKAGNEKLFF
TRBJ1-3,once,TRBV5-1,TRBD1,TGCGCCAGCAGCTTCCGGGACAGGGGGAACACCATATATTTT,CASSFRDRGNTIYF
TRBJ2-1,.,TRBV18,TRBD2,TGTGCCAGCTCACCGGCAGTAGGCGGGAGTAACTCCTACAATGAGCAGTTCTTC,CASSPAVGGSNSYNEQFF
TRBJ1-2,.,TRBV19,.,TGTGCCAGTAGTATCCCCTCAGGTGGCTACACCTTC,CASSIPSGGYTF
TRBJ1-2,.,TRBV5-8,.,TGTGCCAGCGGACTTGGGGGGGGAGTAGACTATGGCTACACCTTC,CASGLGGGVDYGYTF
TRBJ2-2,.,TRBV7-9,.,TGTGCCAGCAGCTCCAGAGCCTGGGGGAAGTATCACGGGGAGCTGTTTTTT,CASSSRAWGKYHGELFF
TRBJ2-1,.,TRBV7-9,TRBD1,TGTGCCAGCAGCTTCTCCGGGACAGTAACCTACAATGAGCAGTTCTTC,CASSFSGTVTYNEQFF
TRBJ1-1,.,TRBV18,.,TGTGCCAGCTCGCCTAGGACGGCCTTGAACACTGAAGCTTTCTTT,CASSPRTALNTEAFF
TRBJ2-2,.,TRBV27,.,TGTGCCAGCAGTCCCCCCGGGGTTGATTACACCGGGGAGCTGTTTTTT,CASSPPGVDYTGELFF
TRBJ2-5,.,TRBV14,.,TGTGCCAGCAGCCAGTCCGGGACTCGCGGGGAGACCCAGTACTTC,CASSQSGTRGETQYF
TRBJ1-4,once,TRBV7-2,.,TGTGCCAGCAGCCGACGGGGGGCCGAAAAACTGTTTTTT,CASSRRGAEKLFF
TRBJ2-6,.,TRBV18,.,TGTGCCAGCTCACCACGGAGGGGAGCAGGGGCCAACGTCCTGACTTTC,CASSPRRGAGANVLTF
TRBJ2-5,.,TRBV2,.,TGTGCCAGCAGTGAACTCCTGTTCCAAGAGACCCAGTACTTC,CASSELLFQETQYF
TRBJ1-5,.,TRBV27,TRBD1,TGTGCCAGCAGGGGGGGGACAGGGGCCGATCAGCCCCAGCATTTT,CASRGGTGADQPQHF
TRBJ1-5,.,TRBV5-8,TRBD1,TGTGCCAGCAGCTCGGCGGGACAGGAGCTTATTAGCAATCAGCCCCAGCATTTT,CASSSAGQELISNQPQHF
TRBJ2-3,.,TRBV7-8,.,TGTGCCAGCAGCTCCACCGGGGATACGCAGTATTTT,CASSSTGDTQYF
TRBJ2-7,.,TRBV28,.,TGTGCCAGTGAGAAGGGGGGGATCGGTTCCTACGAGCAGTACTTC,CASEKGGIGSYEQYF
TRBJ2-7,.,TRBV10-1,TRBD2,TGCGCCAGCAGTGGACCGGGACTAGCGGGGGGGAGTTACGAGCAGTACTTC,CASSGPGLAGGSYEQYF
TRBJ2-1,.,TRBV24-1,.,TGTGCCACCAGTGATTCGGTTGCGGGGAGATACAATGAGCAGTTCTTC,CATSDSVAGRYNEQFF
TRBJ2-2,.,TRBV27,TRBD2,TGTGCCAGCAGTTGGGTGGGACTAGCGGGAGTCGGAACCGGGGAGCTGTTTTTT,CASSWVGLAGVGTGELFF
TRBJ1-4,.,TRBV15,.,TGTGCCACCAGCAGAGTGGGAGCCGATAGAAAACTGTTTTTT,CATSRVGADRKLFF
TRBJ1-5,.,TRBV5-8,.,TGTGCCAGCAGCCCGGTGGGGGGGCGGAATCAGCCCCAGCATTTT,CASSPVGGRNQPQHF